These 32 T cell receptor beta chains were sequenced from one sample in a study of blood T cell repertoires in COVID-19 (dated by TCRdb to the early 2020s). The library was built by means of the immunoSEQ multiplex PCR assay. The table was pulled from immuneACCESS by TCRdb, which kept in-frame rearrangements only. Such tables lose some clones; where checked, under half of the loss comes from unresolved V genes, and the rest has no known cause. The sample table records hundreds of thousands of clones; roughly 82% of these occur just once. Clones ranked in the top ten supply about 5.4% of the sample. Input material: peripheral blood. These receptors all stem from a woman of 80 years or more with COVID-19, enrolled during active disease.

This clone was counted a single time. The rearrangement uses TRBV7-9 and TRBJ2-3, with a possible D match to TRBD2 (5 bases). This CDR3 region has 17 residues. CDR1 is SEHNR and CDR2 is FQNEAQ in the germline V gene (reference sequence). The V end lost 1 base, the J end lost 3 bases, and 17 bases lay between the germline ends. CDR3 bases: TGTGCCAGCAGCTTAGGCCTTTCAGAGGGAACGACAGATACGCAGTATTTT. Protein product: CASSLGLSEGTTDTQYF. Using reference TRBV7-9 and TRBJ2-3 for the parts outside the CDR3, the full variable domain is DTGVSQNPRHKITKRGQNVTFRCDPISEHNRLYWYRQTLGQGPEFLTYFQNEAQLEKSRLLSDRFSAERPKGSFSTLEIQRTEQGDSAMYLCASSLGLSEGTTDTQYFGPGTRLTVL.

The rearrangement uses TRBV11-2 and TRBJ2-7; D perhaps matches TRBD1 (5 bases). The germline V gene encodes CDR1 SGHAT and CDR2 FQNNGV. V was shortened by 3 bases and J by 5 bases, with 14 bases between the two germline ends. The CDR3 sequence is 14 residues long. The CDR3 loop reads CASSLGITGDEQYF. In DNA, the CDR3 is TGTGCCAGCAGCTTGGGGATTACAGGAGACGAGCAGTACTTC. Variable domain in full (rest from reference TRBV11-2 and TRBJ2-7): EAGVAQSPRYKIIEKRQSVAFWCNPISGHATLYWYQQILGQGPKLLIQFQNNGVVDDSQLPKDRFSAERLKGVDSTLKIQPAKLEDSAVYLCASSLGITGDEQYFGPGTRLTVT.

This chain links TRBV10-3 with TRBJ2-1; weak D call: TRBD2 (5 bases). The CDR3 spans 12 residues. Germline V gene data show CDR1 as ENHRY and CDR2 as SYGVKD. V gave up 6 bases and J gave up 6 bases, with 9 bases separating them. CDR3 sequence reads: CAISLLGNEQFF. The CDR3 bases are TGTGCCATCAGCCTACTAGGCAATGAGCAGTTCTTC.

The chain has TRBV28 and TRBJ2-5, with 9 bases aligning to TRBD2. Germline CDR1 reads MDHEN; CDR2 reads SYDVKM. The V segment lost 3 bases and the J segment 8 bases; nucleotides outside the gene matches: 7. CDR3 length equals 14 residues. The CDR3 sequence: CASSLASGEATQYF. Here the CDR3 DNA reads TGTGCCAGCAGTTTGGCTAGCGGGGAAGCAACCCAGTACTTC.

V gene TRBV2 combines with J gene TRBJ1-1; no firm D call. The V gene lost 7 bases and the J gene lost 1 base, with 4 bases spanning the gap. This CDR3 is built from 11 residues. CDR1 is SNHLY and CDR2 is FYNNEI in the germline V gene. CDR3 residues: CASTRNTEAFF. CDR3 DNA: TGTGCCAGCACCAGGAACACTGAAGCTTTCTTT.

This clone was observed at least ten times. CDR3 coding DNA: TGTGCCAGCAGTTTACAGGGGACTGAAGCTTTCTTT. Translating it yields CASSLQGTEAFF. This sequence joins TRBV27 and TRBJ1-1, with a possible D match to TRBD1 (6 bases). The ends were cut back, 2 bases at V and 5 bases at J, with 6 bases in the middle. The germline V gene has CDR1 MNHEY and CDR2 SMNVEV (reference sequence). The CDR3 totals 12 residues.

This chain connects TRBV27 to TRBJ2-6; a weak D match, TRBD1 (5 bases). Germline CDR1 and CDR2: MNHEY and SMNVEV (reference sequence). This CDR3 is 18 amino acids long. V lost 2 bases and J lost 2, with 16 bases in between. In nucleotides, the CDR3 is TGTGCCAGCAGTTTAGACAGTTTCAGATATCCTGGGGCCAACGTCCTGACTTTC. This translates into CASSLDSFRYPGANVLTF.

The table lists this clone with a count of one. The rearrangement links TRBV5-5 to TRBJ1-2, with D possibly being TRBD1 (6 bases). Germline CDR1 is SGHKS and CDR2 is YYEKEE (reference sequence). The ends were cut back, 4 bases at V and 1 base at J, with 8 bases in the middle. The CDR3 loop spans 13 amino acids. DNA for the CDR3: TGTGCCAGCAGCATACAGGGTAACTATGGCTACACCTTC. Protein: CASSIQGNYGYTF.

This clone showed up just a few times. The V call is TRBV9, the J call TRBJ2-2, with TRBD1 identical over 8 bases. Germline V gene lookup returns CDR1 SGDLS and CDR2 YYNGEE. This CDR3 comprises 16 residues. V lost 1 base, J lost 3 bases, and 5 bases stayed unmatched. The CDR3 DNA reads TGTGCCAGCAGCGTATCAGGGGGCGCCGACACCGGGGAGCTGTTTTTT. The encoded protein is CASSVSGGADTGELFF.

J is TRBJ1-3 and V is TRBV6-5, with 8 bases matching TRBD1. Losses at the gene ends were 2 bases for V and 9 bases for J; bases not matched to a gene: 3. CDR1 MNHEY and CDR2 SVGAGI come from the germline V gene. The length of the CDR3 is 13 residues. CDR3 loop: CASSYQGAGTIYF. The DNA for the CDR3 is TGTGCCAGCAGTTACCAGGGGGCCGGCACCATATATTTT.

The J gene is TRBJ2-2, the V gene TRBV7-9, with TRBD1 as a possible D gene (5 bases). The CDR3 is made up of 15 amino acids. V was trimmed by 1 base and J by 4 bases, leaving 10 bases between them. The germline V gene has CDR1 SEHNR and CDR2 FQNEAQ (reference sequence). This chain's CDR3 is CASSLVQGPTGELFF. The CDR3 DNA sequence: TGTGCCAGCAGCTTAGTTCAGGGCCCCACCGGGGAGCTGTTTTTT.

V usage is TRBV15 and J usage is TRBJ1-5, with unresolved D. Germline V gene lookup returns CDR1 LNHNV and CDR2 YYDKDF (reference sequence). This CDR3 has 14 amino acids. V lost 0 bases and J 7 bases, leaving 10 bases between the germline ends. The CDR3 loop reads CATSRDLGRQPQHF. The CDR3 DNA reads TGTGCCACCAGCAGAGATCTAGGTCGGCAGCCCCAGCATTTT. Full variable domain (missing parts from reference TRBV15 and TRBJ1-5): DAMVIQNPRYQVTQFGKPVTLSCSQTLNHNVMYWYQQKSSQAPKLLFHYYDKDFNNEADTPDNFQSRRPNTSFCFLDIRSPGLGDTAMYLCATSRDLGRQPQHFGDGTRLSIL.

The chain carries TRBV20-1 and TRBJ2-1, with 10 bases lining up with TRBD1. The germline V gene encodes CDR1 DFQATT and CDR2 SNEGSKA (reference sequence). CDR3 length equals 11 residues. This CDR3 reads CRIGQGDEQFF. As DNA, the CDR3 is TGCAGGATCGGACAGGGGGATGAGCAGTTCTTC.

The gene calls are TRBV5-5 and TRBJ2-5, with a possible D match to TRBD1 (6 bases). The CDR3 length is 13 residues. CDR1 is SGHKS and CDR2 is YYEKEE in the germline V gene (reference sequence). The germline V and J ends were trimmed by 0 bases and 4 bases, with 7 bases remaining between them. CDR3 DNA: TGTGCCAGCAGCTTGGTACAGGGAGAGACCCAGTACTTC. It codes for CASSLVQGETQYF.

The chain links TRBV11-2 to TRBJ1-6; D call uncertain. Per germline, CDR1 SGHAT and CDR2 FQNNGV. CDR3 size: 15 residues. V dropped 1 base and J dropped 3 bases, with 7 bases sitting between them. The CDR3 region is CASSLVQVYNSPLHF. CDR3 bases: TGTGCCAGCAGCTTAGTTCAGGTCTATAATTCACCCCTCCACTTT.

The V and J genes are TRBV18 and TRBJ1-2; D remains unclear. Germline values: CDR1 KGHSH, CDR2 LQKENI. V was trimmed by 2 bases and J by 5 bases, leaving 15 bases between them. This CDR3 is built from 15 residues. CDR3 coding DNA: TGTGCCAGCTCACCAAATAGCGACGGAATATATGGCTACACCTTC. It yields the protein CASSPNSDGIYGYTF.

The V call is TRBV3-1 (or the pseudogene TRBV3-2), the J call TRBJ1-2, with 12 positions matching TRBD1. Germline V gene lookup returns CDR1 LGHDT and CDR2 YNNKEL (reference sequence). CDR3 length: 14 residues. The V gene end was trimmed by 4 bases and the J gene end by 6 bases; junction bases not matched to a gene: 3. The CDR3 spells CASSLRDRGHGYTF. CDR3 sequence (DNA): TGTGCCAGCAGCCTCCGGGACAGGGGGCATGGCTACACCTTC.

The rearrangement links TRBV19 to TRBJ2-2, with 8 positions matching TRBD1. Trimming removed 3 bases from V and 4 bases from J; junction bases left unmatched: 4. The CDR3 sequence is 15 residues long. In germline, CDR1 is LNHDA, CDR2 SQIVND (reference sequence). The CDR3 DNA follows: TGTGCCAGTAGTATTCAGGGGGCGGGCACCGGGGAGCTGTTTTTT. Its translation is CASSIQGAGTGELFF.

The chain uses TRBV20-1 and TRBJ2-5, with no clear D. The CDR3 runs to 11 residues. Germline V gives CDR1 DFQATT, CDR2 SNEGSKA (reference sequence). The ends were cut back, 0 bases at V and 7 bases at J, with 6 bases in the middle. The CDR3 coding sequence is TGCAGTGCTAGAGATCAGGTGACCCAGTACTTC. It specifies CSARDQVTQYF.

J is TRBJ1-2 and V is TRBV9, with 7 nucleotides matching TRBD1. Per the germline V gene, CDR1 is SGDLS and CDR2 is YYNGEE. This CDR3 comprises 16 residues. The V gene end was trimmed by 2 bases and the J gene end by 4 bases; junction bases not matched to a gene: 11. CDR3 loop: CASSVGSGGTAYGYTF. The DNA for the CDR3 is TGTGCCAGCAGCGTGGGGTCGGGAGGGACAGCCTATGGCTACACCTTC.

The chain combines TRBV18 with TRBJ2-5; D is uncertain. Germline CDR1 reads KGHSH; CDR2 reads LQKENI. Between the trimmed V and J ends, which lost 3 bases and 5 bases, there was a span of 10 bases. The CDR3 is made up of 13 amino acids. As DNA, the CDR3 is TGTGCCAGCTCACCGTTGAACGAGGAGACCCAGTACTTC. Translated, it gives CASSPLNEETQYF.

The rearrangement joins TRBV12-2 to TRBJ2-5; the table's TRBD1 call for D was not verified on the DNA. TRBV12-2 is a pseudogene. This CDR3 has 13 residues. CDR3 nucleotide sequence: TGTGCAAGTCGCTTAGTGACAGAAGAGACCCAGTACTTC. Translation: CASRLVTEETQYF.

The V and J genes are TRBV2 and TRBJ1-6; 9 positions match TRBD1. The CDR3 runs 15 residues. Per the germline V gene, CDR1 is SNHLY and CDR2 is FYNNEI. After removal of 8 bases from V and 7 bases from J, the junction contained 9 bases not matched to a gene. The CDR3 region is CASWRDRAGNSPLHF. In nucleotides, the CDR3 is TGTGCCAGCTGGCGGGACAGGGCCGGGAATTCACCCCTCCACTTT.

V gene TRBV10-1 combines with J gene TRBJ1-6; possibly TRBD1 for D (5 bases). Germline-derived CDR1 and CDR2 are WNHNN and SYGVQD (reference sequence). Trimming stripped 8 bases from V and 14 bases from J, with 28 bases between. CDR3 length: 16 amino acids. The CDR3 is CASFSLPGERARSLHF. The CDR3 DNA sequence: TGCGCCAGCTTCTCCCTCCCGGGGGAGAGGGCCCGGTCCCTCCACTTT.

V and J are TRBV7-2 and TRBJ2-2, with D possibly matching TRBD2 (6 bases). The CDR3 sequence is 15 residues long. Looked up from germline, CDR1 is SGHTA and CDR2 is FQGNSA. Trimming cost V 4 bases and J 7 bases, with 16 bases left between them. The CDR3 DNA reads as TGTGCCAGCAGCTCGGGACTTTTAACCCACGGGGAGCTGTTTTTT. It is translated as CASSSGLLTHGELFF.

The chain is built from TRBV15 and TRBJ1-1, with 11 bases identical to TRBD1. The CDR3 spans 18 residues. Per the germline V gene, CDR1 is LNHNV and CDR2 is YYDKDF (reference sequence). The J segment lost 3 bases and the V segment lost 3 bases, leaving 12 bases of the junction unmatched. CDR3 bases: TGTGCCACCAGCAGCCCCCGGGACAGGGGGTCGGGTGACACTGAAGCTTTCTTT. It translates to CATSSPRDRGSGDTEAFF.

The sample holds a few counts of this clone. The chain employs TRBV4-1 and TRBJ2-5, with D hard to call. The length of the CDR3 is 15 residues. Germline-derived CDR1 and CDR2 are MGHRA and YSYEKL. V gave up 0 bases and J gave up 4 bases, with 12 bases separating them. The CDR3 sequence is CASSQDHTAGETQYF. In DNA form, the CDR3 reads TGCGCCAGCAGCCAAGATCACACAGCTGGAGAGACCCAGTACTTC.

This clone was observed a few times. The rearrangement links TRBV6-5 to TRBJ2-1; 13 nucleotides agree with TRBD2. Looked up from germline, CDR1 is MNHEY and CDR2 is SVGAGI. The V segment lost 6 bases and the J segment 11 bases; nucleotides outside the gene matches: 10. The CDR3 consists of 15 residues. The CDR3 coding sequence is TGTGCCAGCAGCCCGACCGGGACTAGCGGGGTGAAGCAGTTCTTC. Translation: CASSPTGTSGVKQFF.

V and J are TRBV10-3 and TRBJ1-3, with 8 bases aligning to TRBD1. The CDR3 contains 14 residues. Looked up from germline, CDR1 is ENHRY and CDR2 is SYGVKD. V lost 0 bases and J lost 6; bases outside the gene matches: 1. The CDR3 region has the DNA TGTGCCATCAGTGAGTCGACAGGGGTAAACACCATATATTTT. Protein product: CAISESTGVNTIYF.

This clone has just a few counts. This rearrangement joins TRBV7-6 to TRBJ1-3; D ambiguous. The CDR3 extends over 17 amino acids. V lost 3 bases, J lost 1 base, and 16 bases lay in between. Germline lookup yields CDR1 SGHVS and CDR2 FNYEAQ. Written as DNA, the CDR3 is TGTGCCAGCAGCTTGAGTTCCGGGGAGGCTTCTGGAAACACCATATATTTT. Its protein product is CASSLSSGEASGNTIYF.

CDR3 bases: TGTGCCATCAGTGAAGGCCAGGCAAGCAATCAGCCCCAGCATTTT. Encoded protein: CAISEGQASNQPQHF. The chain carries TRBV10-3 and TRBJ1-5, with D uncertain. The V and J ends lost 3 bases and 1 base respectively, with 10 bases between them. Germline CDR1 is ENHRY and CDR2 is SYGVKD. The CDR3 contains 15 residues.

V is TRBV18 and J is TRBJ1-5; 8 bases match TRBD1. Germline CDR1 KGHSH, CDR2 LQKENI. Unmatched junction bases numbered 6, after V lost 2 bases and J lost 6 bases. This CDR3 region has 15 residues. The CDR3, as DNA: TGTGCCAGCTCACCAGAGACAGGGGTGGTTCAGCCCCAGCATTTT. Translation gives CASSPETGVVQPQHF.